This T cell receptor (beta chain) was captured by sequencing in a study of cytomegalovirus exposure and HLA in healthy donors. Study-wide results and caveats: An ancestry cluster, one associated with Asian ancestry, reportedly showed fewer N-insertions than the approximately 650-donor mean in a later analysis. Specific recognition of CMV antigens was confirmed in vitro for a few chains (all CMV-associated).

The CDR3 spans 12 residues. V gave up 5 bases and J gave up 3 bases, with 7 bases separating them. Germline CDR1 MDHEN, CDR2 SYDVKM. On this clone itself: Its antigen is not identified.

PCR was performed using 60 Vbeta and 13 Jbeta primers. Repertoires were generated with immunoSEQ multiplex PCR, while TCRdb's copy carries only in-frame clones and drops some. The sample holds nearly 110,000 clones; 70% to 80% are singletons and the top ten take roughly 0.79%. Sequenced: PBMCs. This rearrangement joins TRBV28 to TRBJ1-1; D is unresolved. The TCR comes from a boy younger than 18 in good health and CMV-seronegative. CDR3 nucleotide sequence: TGTGCCAGCAGTCGAGGGTACACTGAAGCTTTCTTT. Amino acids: CASSRGYTEAFF.